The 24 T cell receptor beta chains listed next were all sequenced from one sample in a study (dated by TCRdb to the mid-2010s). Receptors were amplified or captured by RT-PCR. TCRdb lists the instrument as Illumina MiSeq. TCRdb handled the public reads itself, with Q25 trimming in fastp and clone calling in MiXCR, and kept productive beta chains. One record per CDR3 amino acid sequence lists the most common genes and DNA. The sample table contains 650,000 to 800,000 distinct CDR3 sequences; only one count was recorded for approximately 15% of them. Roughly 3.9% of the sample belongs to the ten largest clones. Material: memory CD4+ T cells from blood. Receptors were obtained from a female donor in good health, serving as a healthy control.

Written as DNA, the CDR3 is TGTGCCAGCAGCTTTACAGGGGGCAGGGGAGAGACCCAGTACTTC. Its translation: CASSFTGGRGETQYF. This chain connects TRBV7-2 to TRBJ2-5; 9 bases line up with TRBD1. Trimming cost V 3 bases and J 4 bases; bases outside gene matches: 6. This CDR3 region has 15 residues. Germline V gene lookup returns CDR1 SGHTA and CDR2 FQGNSA. The full variable domain, in which reference TRBV7-2 and TRBJ2-5 provide the parts outside the CDR3, is GAGVSQSPSNKVTEKGKDVELRCDPISGHTALYWYRQSLGQGLEFLIYFQGNSAPDKSGLPSDRFSAERTGGSVSTLTIQRTQQEDSAVYLCASSFTGGRGETQYFGPGTRLLVL.

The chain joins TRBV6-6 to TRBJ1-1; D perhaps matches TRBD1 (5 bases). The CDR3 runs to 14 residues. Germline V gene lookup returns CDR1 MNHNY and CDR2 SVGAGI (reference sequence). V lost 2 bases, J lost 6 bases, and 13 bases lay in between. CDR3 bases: TGTGCCAGCAGTTACCTTCTCAGGGAAGCTGAAGCTTTCTTT. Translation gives CASSYLLREAEAFF.

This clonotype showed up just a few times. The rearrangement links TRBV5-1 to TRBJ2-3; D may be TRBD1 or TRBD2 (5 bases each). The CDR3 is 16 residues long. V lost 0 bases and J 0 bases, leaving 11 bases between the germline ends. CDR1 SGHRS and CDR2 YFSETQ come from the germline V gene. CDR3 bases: TGCGCCAGCAGCTTGGGAGGGGCACTAAGCACAGATACGCAGTATTTT. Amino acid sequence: CASSLGGALSTDTQYF.

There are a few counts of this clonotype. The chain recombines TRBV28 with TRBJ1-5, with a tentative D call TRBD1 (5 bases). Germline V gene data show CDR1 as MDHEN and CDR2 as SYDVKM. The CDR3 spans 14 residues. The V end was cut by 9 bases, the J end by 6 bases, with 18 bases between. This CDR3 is CASLSPGAGQPQHF. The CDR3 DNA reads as TGTGCCAGTCTGAGTCCCGGGGCGGGTCAGCCCCAGCATTTT.

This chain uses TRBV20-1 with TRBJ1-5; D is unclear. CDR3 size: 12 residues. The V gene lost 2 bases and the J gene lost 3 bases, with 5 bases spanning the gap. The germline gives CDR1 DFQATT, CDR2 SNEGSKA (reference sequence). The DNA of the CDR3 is TGCAGTGCTAGACCGAACAATCAGCCCCAGCATTTT. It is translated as CSARPNNQPQHF.

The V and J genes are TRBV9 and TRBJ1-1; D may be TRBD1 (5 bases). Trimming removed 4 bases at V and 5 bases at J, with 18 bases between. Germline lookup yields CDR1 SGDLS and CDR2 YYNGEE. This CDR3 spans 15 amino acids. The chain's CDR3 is CASSLMGRGGTEAFF. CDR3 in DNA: TGTGCCAGCAGCCTCATGGGGAGGGGAGGAACTGAAGCTTTCTTT. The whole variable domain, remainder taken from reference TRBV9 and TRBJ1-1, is DSGVTQTPKHLITATGQRVTLRCSPRSGDLSVYWYQQSLDQGLQFLIQYYNGEERAKGNILERFSAQQFPDLHSELNLSSLELGDSALYFCASSLMGRGGTEAFFGQGTRLTVV.

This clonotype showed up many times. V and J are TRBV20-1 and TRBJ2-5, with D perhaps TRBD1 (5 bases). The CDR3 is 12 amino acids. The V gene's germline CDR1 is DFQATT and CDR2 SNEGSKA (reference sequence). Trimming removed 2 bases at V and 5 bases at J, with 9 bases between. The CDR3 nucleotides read TGCAGTGCTAGAAGGGGCGGCGAGACCCAGTACTTC. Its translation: CSARRGGETQYF.

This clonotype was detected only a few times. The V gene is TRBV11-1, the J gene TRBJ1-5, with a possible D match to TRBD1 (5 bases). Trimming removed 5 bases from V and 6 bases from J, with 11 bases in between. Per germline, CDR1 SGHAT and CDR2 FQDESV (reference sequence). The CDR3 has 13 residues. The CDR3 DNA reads TGTGCCAGCAGCCGTGACAGCGTTCAGCCCCAGCATTTT. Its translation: CASSRDSVQPQHF.

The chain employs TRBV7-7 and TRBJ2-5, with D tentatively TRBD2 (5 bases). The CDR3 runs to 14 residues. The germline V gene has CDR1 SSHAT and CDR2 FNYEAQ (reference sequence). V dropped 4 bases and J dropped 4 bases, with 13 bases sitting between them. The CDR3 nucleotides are TGTGCCAGCAGCTCCCCGGGGTCCGGAGAGACCCAGTACTTC. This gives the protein CASSSPGSGETQYF.

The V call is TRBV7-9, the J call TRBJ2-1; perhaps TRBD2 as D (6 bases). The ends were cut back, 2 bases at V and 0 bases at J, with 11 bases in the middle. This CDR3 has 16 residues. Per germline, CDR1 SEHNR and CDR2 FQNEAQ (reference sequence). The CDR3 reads CASSLRIAASYNEQFF. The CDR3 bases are TGTGCCAGCAGCTTAAGAATAGCGGCCTCCTACAATGAGCAGTTCTTC.

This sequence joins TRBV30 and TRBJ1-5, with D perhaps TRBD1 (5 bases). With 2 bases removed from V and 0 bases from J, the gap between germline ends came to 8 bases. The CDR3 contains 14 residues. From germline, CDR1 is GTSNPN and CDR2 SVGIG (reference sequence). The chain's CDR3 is CAWSPTASNQPQHF. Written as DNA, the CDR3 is TGTGCCTGGAGTCCGACAGCTAGCAATCAGCCCCAGCATTTT.

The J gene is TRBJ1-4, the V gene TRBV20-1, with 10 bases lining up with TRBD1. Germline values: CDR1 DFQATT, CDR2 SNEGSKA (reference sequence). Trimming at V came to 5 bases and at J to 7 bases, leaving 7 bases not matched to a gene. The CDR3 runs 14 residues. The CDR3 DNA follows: TGCAGTGCTCTTGACAGGGGGCTAAGTGAAAAACTGTTTTTT. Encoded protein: CSALDRGLSEKLFF.

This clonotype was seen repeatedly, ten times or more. The CDR3 region is CSVYDRGTKNIQYF. The CDR3 DNA is TGCAGCGTGTACGACAGGGGGACCAAAAACATTCAGTACTTC. The chain carries TRBV29-1 and TRBJ2-4, with TRBD1 matching 9 bases. Germline CDR1 and CDR2: SQVTM and ANQGSEA. The CDR3 runs to 14 residues. The junction had 5 bases not matched to a gene; V was cut back by 6 bases and J by 2 bases. Variable domain in full (rest from reference TRBV29-1 and TRBJ2-4): SAVISQKPSRDICQRGTSLTIQCQVDSQVTMMFWYRQQPGQSLTLIATANQGSEATYESGFVIDKFPISRPNLTFSTLTVSNMSPEDSSIYLCSVYDRGTKNIQYFGAGTRLSVL.

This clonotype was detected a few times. The DNA for the CDR3 is TGTGCCTGGAGCCTTAACTCTGGAAACACCATATATTTT. Translating it yields CAWSLNSGNTIYF. The gene calls are TRBV30 and TRBJ1-3; the D is unclear. V shed 3 bases and J shed 0 bases, with 6 bases lying between them. The CDR3 covers 13 residues. In germline, CDR1 is GTSNPN, CDR2 SVGIG (reference sequence).

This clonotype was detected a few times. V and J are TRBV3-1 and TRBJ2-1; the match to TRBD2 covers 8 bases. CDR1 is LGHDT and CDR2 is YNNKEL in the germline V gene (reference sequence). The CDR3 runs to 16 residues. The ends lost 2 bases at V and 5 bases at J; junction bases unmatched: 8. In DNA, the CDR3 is TGTGCCAGCAGCCAACCTCTTAGCGGGGCCAACAATGAGCAGTTCTTC. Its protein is CASSQPLSGANNEQFF.

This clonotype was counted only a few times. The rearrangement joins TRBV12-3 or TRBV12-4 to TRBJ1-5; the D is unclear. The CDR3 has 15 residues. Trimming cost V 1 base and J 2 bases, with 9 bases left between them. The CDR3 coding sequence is TGTGCCAGCAGTTTAGTGATGATGGGCAATCAGCCCCAGCATTTT. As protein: CASSLVMMGNQPQHF.

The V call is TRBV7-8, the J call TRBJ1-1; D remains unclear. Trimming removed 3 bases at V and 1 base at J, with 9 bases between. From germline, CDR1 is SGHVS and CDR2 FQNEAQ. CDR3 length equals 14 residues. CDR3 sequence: CASSFLQTNTEAFF. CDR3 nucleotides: TGTGCCAGCAGCTTCTTACAGACGAACACTGAAGCTTTCTTT.

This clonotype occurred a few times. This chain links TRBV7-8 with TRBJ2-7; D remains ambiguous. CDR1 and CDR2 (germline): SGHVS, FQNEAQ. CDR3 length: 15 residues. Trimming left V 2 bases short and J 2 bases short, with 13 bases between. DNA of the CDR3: TGTGCCAGCAGCTTATTAGGGCCGAAGGCCTACGAGCAGTACTTC. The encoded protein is CASSLLGPKAYEQYF.

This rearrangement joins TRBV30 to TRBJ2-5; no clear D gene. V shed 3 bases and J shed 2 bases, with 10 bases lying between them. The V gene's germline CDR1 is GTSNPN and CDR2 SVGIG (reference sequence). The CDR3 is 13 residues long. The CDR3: CAWRGAAQETQYF. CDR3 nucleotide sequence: TGTGCCTGGAGGGGTGCCGCTCAAGAGACCCAGTACTTC.

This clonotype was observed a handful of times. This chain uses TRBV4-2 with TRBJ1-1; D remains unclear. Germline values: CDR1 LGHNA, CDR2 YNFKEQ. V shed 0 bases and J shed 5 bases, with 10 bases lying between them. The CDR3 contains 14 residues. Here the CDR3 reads CASSQDDKVTEAFF. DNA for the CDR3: TGTGCCAGCAGCCAAGACGACAAGGTGACTGAAGCTTTCTTT.

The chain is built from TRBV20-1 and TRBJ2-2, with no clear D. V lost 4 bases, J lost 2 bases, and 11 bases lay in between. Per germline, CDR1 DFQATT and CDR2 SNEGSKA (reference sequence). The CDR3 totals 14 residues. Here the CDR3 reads CSAKQSLNTGELFF. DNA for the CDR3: TGCAGTGCTAAACAGTCCCTCAACACCGGGGAGCTGTTTTTT.

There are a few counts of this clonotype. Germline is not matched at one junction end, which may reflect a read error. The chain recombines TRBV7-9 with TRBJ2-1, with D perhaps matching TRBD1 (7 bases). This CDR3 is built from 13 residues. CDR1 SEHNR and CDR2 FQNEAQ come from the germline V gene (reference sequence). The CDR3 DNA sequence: TGTGCCAGCAGCCCCCGGGGGAAGACAGGGTCTTGCTTC. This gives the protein CASSPRGKTGSCF.

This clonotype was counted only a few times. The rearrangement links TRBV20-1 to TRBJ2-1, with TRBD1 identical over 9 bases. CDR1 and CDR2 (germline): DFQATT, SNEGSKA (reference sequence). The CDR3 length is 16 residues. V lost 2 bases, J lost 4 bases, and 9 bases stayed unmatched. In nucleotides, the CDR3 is TGCAGTGCTAGAACCCCCCTGGGACAGGGATACAATGAGCAGTTCTTC. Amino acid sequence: CSARTPLGQGYNEQFF.

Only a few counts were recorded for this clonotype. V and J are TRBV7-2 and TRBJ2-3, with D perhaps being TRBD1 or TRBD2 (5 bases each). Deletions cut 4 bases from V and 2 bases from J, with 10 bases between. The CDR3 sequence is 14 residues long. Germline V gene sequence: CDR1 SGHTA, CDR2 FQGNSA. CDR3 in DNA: TGTGCCAGCAGCTCGGGACCCATCACAGATACGCAGTATTTT. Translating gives CASSSGPITDTQYF.